This T cell receptor beta chain originates from a study of T cell changes during pregnancy in multiple sclerosis. The protocol was immunoSEQ multiplex PCR, while the TCRdb copy is restricted to in-frame clones and leaves out a portion. The table has tens of thousands of clones, 91% seen once; the top ten hold approximately 0.72%. The sequences come from CD4+ T cells from peripheral blood mononuclear cells, collected in the third trimester of pregnancy. The source of this sequence is a female donor in good health, enrolled as a control in a pregnancy study.

This chain's CDR3 is CASTHLIRVTEAFF. For the CDR3, the DNA is TGTGCCAGCACCCATTTGATCAGGGTCACTGAAGCTTTCTTT. This chain uses TRBV28 with TRBJ1-1, with TRBD1 as a possible D gene (5 bases). With 7 bases removed from V and 4 bases from J, the gap between germline ends came to 16 bases. Germline values: CDR1 MDHEN, CDR2 SYDVKM. The CDR3 spans 14 residues.